These T cell receptor beta chains were read from a single sample in a study of blood T cell repertoires in COVID-19. The repertoire was sequenced with immunoSEQ multiplex PCR; TCRdb's copy has only in-frame clones and lacks some. The sample contains approximately 270,000 clones, around nine tenths of which appear only once. Material for sequencing was peripheral blood. Receptor source: a man aged 35 to 55 with active or convalescent COVID-19. Each CDR3 is given with its conserved first and last residue. The order of the fields is D gene, V gene, clone size, J gene, CDR3 protein, CDR3 DNA. A D gene is named only where the DNA matches it firmly. Not all rows give a size; the values are once, few, many and, for expanded clones, a class.

D: TRBD1; V: TRBV5-1; size: NA; J: TRBJ1-2; CDR3: CASSLGGQGVVGYTF; DNA: TGCGCCAGCAGCTTGGGCGGACAGGGCGTCGTTGGCTACACCTTC
D: NA; V: TRBV7-2; size: NA; J: TRBJ2-7; CDR3: CASSGGGTPSYEQYF; DNA: TGTGCCAGCAGCGGTGGTGGGACACCCTCCTACGAGCAGTACTTC
D: NA; V: TRBV10-3; size: once; J: TRBJ1-3; CDR3: CAISEGGGSGNTIYF; DNA: TGTGCCATCAGTGAGGGCGGGGGCTCTGGAAACACCATATATTTT
D: TRBD1; V: TRBV6-6; size: once; J: TRBJ2-2; CDR3: CASTEGQLNTGELFF; DNA: TGTGCCAGCACCGAGGGACAGTTGAACACCGGGGAGCTGTTTTTT
D: NA; V: TRBV10-3; size: NA; J: TRBJ1-2; CDR3: CAISGTSSGGYTF; DNA: TGTGCCATCAGTGGGACATCGTCTGGGGGCTACACCTTC
D: NA; V: TRBV6-5; size: NA; J: TRBJ2-7; CDR3: CASRQGLGEQYF; DNA: TGTGCCAGCCGGCAGGGACTTGGGGAGCAGTACTTC
D: TRBD2; V: TRBV3-1/TRBV3-2; size: NA; J: TRBJ2-1; CDR3: CASSQESGAYNEQFF; DNA: TGTGCCAGCAGCCAAGAAAGCGGGGCCTACAATGAGCAGTTCTTC
D: TRBD2; V: TRBV2; size: NA; J: TRBJ2-1; CDR3: CASSEAGTSGHNEQFF; DNA: TGTGCCAGCAGTGAAGCGGGGACTAGCGGCCACAATGAGCAGTTCTTC
D: NA; V: TRBV4-2; size: NA; J: TRBJ2-7; CDR3: CASSQWGGRGPSYF; DNA: TGTGCCAGCAGCCAATGGGGGGGCAGGGGCCCAAGTTACTTC
D: NA; V: TRBV10-2; size: once; J: TRBJ2-7; CDR3: CASSDVLGNEQYF; DNA: TGCGCCAGCAGTGACGTTCTCGGTAACGAGCAGTACTTC
D: NA; V: TRBV12-3/TRBV12-4; size: NA; J: TRBJ1-2; CDR3: CASSGGGNYGYTF; DNA: TGTGCCAGCAGTGGGGGCGGTAACTATGGCTACACCTTC
D: NA; V: TRBV20-1; size: NA; J: TRBJ2-5; CDR3: CSADMRETQYF; DNA: TGCAGCGCAGATATGCGGGAGACCCAGTACTTC
D: NA; V: TRBV6-2/TRBV6-3; size: once; J: TRBJ2-3; CDR3: CASSYPGDEFTDTQYF; DNA: TGTGCCAGCAGTTACCCGGGGGATGAGTTCACAGATACGCAGTATTTT
D: NA; V: TRBV5-1; size: NA; J: TRBJ1-5; CDR3: CASSLEGVDQPQHF; DNA: TGCGCCAGCAGCTTGGAGGGAGTGGATCAGCCCCAGCATTTT
D: NA; V: TRBV7-2; size: NA; J: TRBJ2-7; CDR3: CASSLAPHSYEQYF; DNA: TGTGCCAGCAGCTTAGCCCCCCACTCCTACGAGCAGTACTTC
D: TRBD2; V: TRBV9; size: NA; J: TRBJ2-1; CDR3: CASSPRTSSNEQFF; DNA: TGTGCCAGCAGCCCTCGGACTAGCTCCAATGAGCAGTTCTTC
D: NA; V: TRBV9; size: NA; J: TRBJ2-2; CDR3: CASSVQRGIPGELFF; DNA: TGTGCCAGCAGCGTACAAAGAGGAATCCCCGGGGAGCTGTTTTTT
D: NA; V: TRBV4-1; size: NA; J: TRBJ1-2; CDR3: CASSQGSQGGHGYTF; DNA: TGCGCCAGCAGCCAAGGTTCACAGGGCGGGCATGGCTACACCTTC
D: TRBD2; V: TRBV30; size: few; J: TRBJ2-1; CDR3: CAWSVLAGEQGSYNEQFF; DNA: TGTGCCTGGAGTGTACTTGCGGGAGAGCAGGGCTCCTACAATGAGCAGTTCTTC
D: TRBD1; V: TRBV5-4; size: once; J: TRBJ2-7; CDR3: CASSSAWTGVYEQYF; DNA: TGTGCCAGCAGCTCGGCCTGGACAGGAGTCTACGAGCAGTACTTC
D: TRBD2; V: TRBV7-2; size: once; J: TRBJ2-3; CDR3: CASSSGLAGTDTQYF; DNA: TGTGCCAGCAGCTCGGGACTAGCGGGCACAGATACGCAGTATTTT
D: TRBD1; V: TRBV2; size: NA; J: TRBJ1-1; CDR3: CASSEVPGGNTEAFF; DNA: TGTGCCAGCAGTGAAGTTCCAGGGGGTAACACTGAAGCTTTCTTT
D: NA; V: TRBV7-3; size: NA; J: TRBJ1-4; CDR3: CASSLSPGRSTNEKLFF; DNA: TGTGCCAGCAGCCTTAGCCCCGGCCGTTCAACTAATGAAAAACTGTTTTTT